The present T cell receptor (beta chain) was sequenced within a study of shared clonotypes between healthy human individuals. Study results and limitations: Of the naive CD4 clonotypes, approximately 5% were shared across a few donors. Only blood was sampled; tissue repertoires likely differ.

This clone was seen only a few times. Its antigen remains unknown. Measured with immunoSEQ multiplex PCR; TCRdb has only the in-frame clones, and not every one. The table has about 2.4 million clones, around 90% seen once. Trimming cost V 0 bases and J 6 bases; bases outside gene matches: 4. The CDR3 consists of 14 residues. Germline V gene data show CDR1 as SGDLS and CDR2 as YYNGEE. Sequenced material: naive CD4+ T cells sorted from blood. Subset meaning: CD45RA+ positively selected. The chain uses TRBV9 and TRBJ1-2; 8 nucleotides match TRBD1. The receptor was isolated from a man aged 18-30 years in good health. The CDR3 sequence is CASSVDPGGDGYTF. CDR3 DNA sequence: TGTGCCAGCAGCGTAGACCCAGGGGGCGATGGCTACACCTTC. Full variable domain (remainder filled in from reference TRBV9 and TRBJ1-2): DSGVTQTPKHLITATGQRVTLRCSPRSGDLSVYWYQQSLDQGLQFLIQYYNGEERAKGNILERFSAQQFPDLHSELNLSSLELGDSALYFCASSVDPGGDGYTFGSGTRLTVV.